Shown below are 23 T cell receptor beta chains from a single sample sequenced in a study of response to subunit inactivated influenza vaccine. A single record per CDR3 protein comes from TCRdb applying MiXCR to the RT-PCR reads. Of around 600,000 distinct CDR3 sequences in the sample, 11% are singletons; the top ten hold roughly 11%. These same data were also listed under a study on T cells expressing NK-cell markers. As that report states: Researchers built TCR beta cDNA using 5'RACE template switching with UMIs.

This sample comprised PBMCs from blood, obtained on the day of vaccination. These receptors originate from a man between 45 and 60 years old who received an inactivated influenza vaccine.

This clonotype was observed a handful of times. The V call is TRBV28, the J call TRBJ2-3; TRBD2 matches 10 bases. J lost 8 bases, V lost 4 bases, and 6 bases had no gene match. This CDR3 is 14 amino acids long. Germline lookup yields CDR1 MDHEN and CDR2 SYDVKM. Written as DNA, the CDR3 is TGTGCCAGCAGTTATAGCGGGGGGTCAGGTACGCAGTATTTT. Encoded protein: CASSYSGGSGTQYF.

As to this clonotype: Sequence at one end of the junction differs from germline and may be a read error. The V call is TRBV4-3, the J call TRBJ2-7, with 14 bases lining up with TRBD2. The CDR3 has 20 residues. In germline, CDR1 is LGHNA, CDR2 YSLEER. The CDR3 region is CASSQLLGLAGAPFVYDQYF. Written as DNA, the CDR3 is TGCGCCAGCAGCCAGCTTTTGGGACTAGCGGGAGCCCCTTTTGTGTACGATCAGTACTTC.

This clonotype was counted only a few times. This chain links TRBV29-1 with TRBJ2-7; a possible D gene is TRBD1 (6 bases). CDR1 is SQVTM and CDR2 is ANQGSEA in the germline V gene. V was shortened by 6 bases and J by 1 base, with 13 bases between the two germline ends. The CDR3 runs 13 residues. This CDR3 reads CSVRGHRSYEQYF. DNA of the CDR3: TGCAGCGTCCGGGGACATCGATCCTACGAGCAGTACTTC.

This clonotype was seen more than once but under ten times. Because the CDR3 is missing its conserved closing phenylalanine or tryptophan, this is likely a read error. It is unclear where the CDR3 begins or ends on the DNA, so no DNA is shown, and the CDR3 is as TCRdb lists it. The J gene is TRBJ2-7, the V gene TRBV21-1; the table's D call, TRBD2, has no DNA check behind it. TRBV21-1 is a documented pseudogene. Counting both end residues, the CDR3 totals 13 amino acids. This CDR3 is CASSSSSGTMGVI.

This clonotype was found many times. The chain has TRBV24-1 and TRBJ2-7; a weak D match, TRBD2 (5 bases). From germline, CDR1 is KGHDR and CDR2 SFDVKD. Trimming cost V 3 bases and J 0 bases, with 11 bases left between them. The CDR3 length is 15 residues. The CDR3 DNA reads TGTGCCACCAGTGATCCCCTAGCAAGCTCCTACGAGCAGTACTTC. Protein sequence: CATSDPLASSYEQYF.

This sequence joins TRBV15 and TRBJ2-1; TRBD1 matches 7 bases. Germline CDR1 reads LNHNV; CDR2 reads YYDKDF (reference sequence). V gave up 0 bases and J gave up 13 bases; unmatched junction bases: 9. CDR3 size: 14 residues. The CDR3 is CATSRDRVAGGQFF. In DNA, the CDR3 is TGTGCCACCAGCAGAGATCGTGTAGCAGGGGGTCAGTTCTTC.

This clonotype was counted at least ten times. J is TRBJ2-7 and V is TRBV4-2, with 9 bases that match TRBD1. CDR1 is LGHNA, CDR2 YNFKEQ, per germline. This CDR3 region has 16 residues. Trimming removed 0 bases from V and 5 bases from J; junction bases left unmatched: 8. For the CDR3, the DNA is TGTGCCAGCAGCCAAGATAGGTCCGGGACAGGGAACGAGCAGTACTTC. It encodes CASSQDRSGTGNEQYF.

This clonotype was recorded at least ten times. This chain joins TRBV7-8 and TRBJ2-3; 7 nucleotides align to TRBD1. Germline CDR1 is SGHVS and CDR2 is FQNEAQ. V lost 1 base, J lost 6 bases, and 7 bases stayed unmatched. The CDR3 is made up of 15 amino acids. The CDR3 coding sequence is TGTGCCAGCAGCTTAGTGGGCAGGGGGTCCGATACGCAGTATTTT. This encodes CASSLVGRGSDTQYF. The complete variable domain, with remaining parts taken from reference TRBV7-8 and TRBJ2-3, reads GAGVSQSPRYKVAKRGQDVALRCDPISGHVSLFWYQQALGQGPEFLTYFQNEAQLDKSGLPSDRFFAERPEGSVSTLKIQRTQQEDSAVYLCASSLVGRGSDTQYFGPGTRLTVL.

The rearrangement joins TRBV9 to TRBJ1-4, with D perhaps matching TRBD1 (6 bases). Germline CDR1 and CDR2: SGDLS and YYNGEE. The germline V and J ends were trimmed by 0 bases and 5 bases, with 11 bases remaining between them. The CDR3 covers 15 residues. CDR3 DNA: TGTGCCAGCAGCGTAGCGGGAACAGGGAATGAAAAACTGTTTTTT. Translating gives CASSVAGTGNEKLFF.

The V gene is TRBV3-1, the J gene TRBJ2-7; 7 bases align to TRBD1. The V segment lost 3 bases and the J segment 4 bases; nucleotides outside the gene matches: 6. The CDR3 is 14 amino acids. In germline, CDR1 is LGHDT, CDR2 YNNKEL (reference sequence). The DNA for the CDR3 is TGTGCCAGCAGCCACCCGGGACAGAAATACGAGCAGTACTTC. It codes for CASSHPGQKYEQYF.

This clonotype was detected a few times. The rearrangement joins TRBV28 to TRBJ2-1; TRBD2 matches at 7 bases. In germline, CDR1 is MDHEN, CDR2 SYDVKM. Losses at the gene ends were 4 bases for V and 4 bases for J; bases not matched to a gene: 4. The CDR3 contains 14 residues. The CDR3, as DNA: TGTGCCAGCAGTTCCGCGGGACTATACAATGAGCAGTTCTTC. Translation gives CASSSAGLYNEQFF.

This chain links TRBV2 with TRBJ1-5, with 7 positions matching TRBD1. Unmatched junction bases numbered 11, after V lost 5 bases and J lost 7 bases. CDR1 SNHLY and CDR2 FYNNEI come from the germline V gene. This CDR3 spans 15 amino acids. The CDR3 is CASSMTGIEGQPQHF. The CDR3 bases are TGTGCCAGCAGTATGACAGGGATAGAGGGGCAGCCCCAGCATTTT.

This clonotype was seen a few times. The CDR3 coding sequence is TGTGCCAGCAGCGACACAGGGGGTAAATCCTACGAGCAGTACTTC. This encodes CASSDTGGKSYEQYF. This sequence joins TRBV6-2 or TRBV6-3 and TRBJ2-7, with 8 bases identical to TRBD1. The germline V gene encodes CDR1 MNHEY and CDR2 SVGEGT. The junction had 8 bases not matched to a gene; V was cut back by 6 bases and J by 1 base. The CDR3 is made up of 15 amino acids.

A few counts support this clonotype. V usage is TRBV4-2 and J usage is TRBJ2-1; no definite D call. CDR1 and CDR2 (germline): LGHNA, YNFKEQ. Trimming removed 2 bases from V and 0 bases from J, with 11 bases in between. There are 16 residues in the CDR3. This chain's CDR3 is CASSQQSWSSYNEQFF. The CDR3 DNA reads TGTGCCAGCAGCCAACAAAGCTGGAGCTCCTACAATGAGCAGTTCTTC.

This clonotype was seen at least ten times. This chain joins TRBV7-2 and TRBJ2-1; 8 bases fit TRBD2. Germline V lookup: CDR1 SGHTA, CDR2 FQGNSA. The CDR3 length is 16 residues. V lost 3 bases and J lost 9; bases outside the gene matches: 13. DNA for the CDR3: TGTGCCAGCAGCTTTTCTAGCGGGTTATCTACCGGTGAGCAGTTCTTC. Its protein product is CASSFSSGLSTGEQFF.

The chain carries TRBV7-7 and TRBJ2-2; 10 bases agree with TRBD1. This CDR3 is 15 amino acids long. Germline V lookup: CDR1 SSHAT, CDR2 FNYEAQ (reference sequence). Losses at the gene ends were 5 bases for V and 5 bases for J; bases not matched to a gene: 5. The CDR3 reads CASSRDRGITGELFF. CDR3 nucleotide sequence: TGTGCCAGCAGCCGGGACAGGGGTATAACCGGGGAGCTGTTTTTT.

This clonotype was recorded many times. The chain is built from TRBV11-2 and TRBJ2-6, with D possibly matching TRBD1 (5 bases). V was clipped by 2 bases and J by 2 bases, with 7 bases between them. The CDR3 is made up of 15 amino acids. Germline loops: CDR1 SGHAT, CDR2 FQNNGV. The CDR3: CASSLQGPGANVLTF. The CDR3 DNA sequence: TGTGCCAGCAGCTTACAGGGTCCTGGGGCCAACGTCCTGACTTTC. Variable domain in full (rest from reference TRBV11-2 and TRBJ2-6): EAGVAQSPRYKIIEKRQSVAFWCNPISGHATLYWYQQILGQGPKLLIQFQNNGVVDDSQLPKDRFSAERLKGVDSTLKIQPAKLEDSAVYLCASSLQGPGANVLTFGAGSRLTVL.

This clonotype was observed at least ten times. The gene calls are TRBV7-2 and TRBJ2-3, with a possible D match to TRBD2 (6 bases). Trimming took 0 bases from V and 5 from J, leaving 18 bases between them. Germline-derived CDR1 and CDR2 are SGHTA and FQGNSA. The CDR3 is 17 residues long. The CDR3 loop reads CASSLAVAVSSGDTQYF. Written as DNA, the CDR3 is TGTGCCAGCAGCTTAGCAGTAGCGGTATCCTCAGGAGATACGCAGTATTTT.

This clonotype appeared a few times. The chain couples TRBV10-1 to TRBJ2-7; 10 nucleotides align to TRBD2. CDR1 and CDR2 (germline): WNHNN, SYGVQD (reference sequence). After removal of 2 bases from V and 0 bases from J, the junction contained 7 bases not matched to a gene. The CDR3 sequence is 17 residues long. The CDR3 sequence is CASSEGSGGQSSYEQYF. The CDR3 DNA is TGCGCCAGCAGTGAGGGTAGCGGGGGGCAAAGCTCCTACGAGCAGTACTTC.

This clonotype was observed at least ten times. The V gene is TRBV12-3 or TRBV12-4, the J gene TRBJ2-1; 8 bases are shared with TRBD2. The CDR3 runs 15 residues. The V gene end was trimmed by 8 bases and the J gene end by 6 bases; junction bases not matched to a gene: 12. The CDR3 region has the DNA TGTGCCAGCCAACTACCGGGAGGGGTGTCCAATGAGCAGTTCTTC. Translation: CASQLPGGVSNEQFF.

This clonotype was counted many times. This chain joins TRBV12-3 or TRBV12-4 and TRBJ1-1; a possible D gene is TRBD1 (6 bases). There are 15 residues in the CDR3. Between the trimmed V and J ends, which lost 2 bases and 1 base, there was a span of 11 bases. The CDR3 is CASSLRDRRNTEAFF. The CDR3, as DNA: TGTGCCAGCAGTTTAAGAGACAGGAGGAACACTGAAGCTTTCTTT.

This chain joins TRBV7-9 and TRBJ2-1; the D is unclear. The CDR3 sequence is 13 residues long. Per germline, CDR1 SEHNR and CDR2 FQNEAQ (reference sequence). V dropped 8 bases and J dropped 1 base, with 9 bases sitting between them. The CDR3 spells CASQRTSYNEQFF. Written as DNA, the CDR3 is TGTGCCAGCCAAAGAACATCCTACAATGAGCAGTTCTTC. Full variable domain (missing parts from reference TRBV7-9 and TRBJ2-1): DTGVSQNPRHKITKRGQNVTFRCDPISEHNRLYWYRQTLGQGPEFLTYFQNEAQLEKSRLLSDRFSAERPKGSFSTLEIQRTEQGDSAMYLCASQRTSYNEQFFGPGTRLTVL.

The J gene is TRBJ1-3, the V gene TRBV5-1, with 9 positions matching TRBD1. The germline V gene encodes CDR1 SGHRS and CDR2 YFSETQ. J gave up 11 bases and V 4 bases, and 10 bases lay outside the gene matches. The length of the CDR3 is 14 residues. The chain's CDR3 is CASSPGTGRSSIYF. DNA for the CDR3: TGCGCCAGCAGCCCCGGGACAGGGCGCTCCTCCATATATTTT. Using reference TRBV5-1 and TRBJ1-3 for the parts outside the CDR3, the full variable domain is KAGVTQTPRYLIKTRGQQVTLSCSPISGHRSVSWYQQTPGQGLQFLFEYFSETQRNKGNFPGRFSGRQFSNSRSEMNVSTLELGDSALYLCASSPGTGRSSIYFGEGSWLTVV.